This entry is about one T cell receptor (delta chain). Its antigen is as yet unknown. These data are taken from a study of Vδ1+ human thymocytes. Sequences come from RNA converted to cDNA by reverse transcription. The CDR3 regions were amplified by multiplex PCR from V-gene primers to a constant-region primer. TCRdb reprocessed the multiplex PCR reads through CATT. The table lists some 54,000 delta-chain clones, approximately 16% of them singletons, with about 0.5% in the top ten. Study-level findings and limits: Unlike peripheral blood Vdelta1+ controls, thymic delta-chain sequences included approximately 21% Vdelta2 and few Vdelta3. Thymic TRG and TRD repertoires appeared highly polyclonal, with Gaussian CDR3 length distributions.

The CDR3 length is 22 residues. Germline V lookup: CDR1 GEAIGNYY, CDR2 EKD. Trimming at V came to 1 base and at J to 0 bases, leaving 24 bases not matched to a gene. The gene calls are TRDV2 and TRDJ1, with 8 nucleotides matching TRDD3. The clonotype comes from a boy younger than two who had congenital heart surgery. Source material: Vdelta1+ gamma-delta thymocytes from the thymus. Subset given: FACS-sorted CD3+ TCRalphabeta- TCRVdelta1+ TCRVdelta2- thymocytes. The CDR3 sequence is CACDTAQISSFPVLGDTDKLIF. CDR3 bases: TGTGCCTGTGACACAGCACAAATATCTTCATTCCCCGTACTGGGGGACACCGATAAACTCATCTTT.